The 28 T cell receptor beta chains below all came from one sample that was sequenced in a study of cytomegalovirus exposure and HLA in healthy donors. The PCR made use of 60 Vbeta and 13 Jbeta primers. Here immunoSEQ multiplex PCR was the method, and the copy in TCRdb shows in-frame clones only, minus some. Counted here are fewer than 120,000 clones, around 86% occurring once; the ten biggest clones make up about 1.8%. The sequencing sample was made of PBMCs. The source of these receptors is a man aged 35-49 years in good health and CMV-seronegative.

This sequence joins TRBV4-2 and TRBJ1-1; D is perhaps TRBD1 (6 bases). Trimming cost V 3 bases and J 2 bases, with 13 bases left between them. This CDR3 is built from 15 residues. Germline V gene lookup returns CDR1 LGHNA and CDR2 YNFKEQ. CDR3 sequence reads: CASSQDGQTNTEAFF. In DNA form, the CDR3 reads TGTGCCAGCAGCCAGGACGGACAGACTAACACTGAAGCTTTCTTT.

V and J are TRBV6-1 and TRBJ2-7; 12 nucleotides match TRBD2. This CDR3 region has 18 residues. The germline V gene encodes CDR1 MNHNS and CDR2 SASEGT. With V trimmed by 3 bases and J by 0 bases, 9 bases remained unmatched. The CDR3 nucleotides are TGTGCCAGCAGTGATTTGCTAGCGGGGGGGGACCTCTCCTACGAGCAGTACTTC. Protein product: CASSDLLAGGDLSYEQYF.

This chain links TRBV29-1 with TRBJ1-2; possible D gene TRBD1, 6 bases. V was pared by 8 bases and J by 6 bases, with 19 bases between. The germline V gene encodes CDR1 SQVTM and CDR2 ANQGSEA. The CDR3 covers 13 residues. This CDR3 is CSLTEGGGDGYTF. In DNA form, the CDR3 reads TGCAGCCTAACGGAGGGCGGGGGCGATGGCTACACCTTC.

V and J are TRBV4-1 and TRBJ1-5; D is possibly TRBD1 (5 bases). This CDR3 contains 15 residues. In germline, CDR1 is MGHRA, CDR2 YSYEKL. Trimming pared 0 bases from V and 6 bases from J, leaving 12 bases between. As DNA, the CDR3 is TGCGCCAGCAGCCAAGACCTTTACGGGGGTCAGCCCCAGCATTTT. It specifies CASSQDLYGGQPQHF.

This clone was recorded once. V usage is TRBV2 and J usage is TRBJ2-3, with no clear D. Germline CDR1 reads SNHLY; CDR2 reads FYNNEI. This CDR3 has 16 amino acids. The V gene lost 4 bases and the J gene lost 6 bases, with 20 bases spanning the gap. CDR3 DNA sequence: TGTGCCAGCAGTGGACCCGCGCAGGCCCATACGGATACGCAGTATTTT. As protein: CASSGPAQAHTDTQYF.

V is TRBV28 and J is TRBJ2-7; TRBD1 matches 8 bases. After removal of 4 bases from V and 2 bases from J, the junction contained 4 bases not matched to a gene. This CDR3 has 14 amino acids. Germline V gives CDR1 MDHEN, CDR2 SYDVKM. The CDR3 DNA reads TGTGCCAGCAGTTCCGGACAGGGCACCTACGAGCAGTACTTC. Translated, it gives CASSSGQGTYEQYF.

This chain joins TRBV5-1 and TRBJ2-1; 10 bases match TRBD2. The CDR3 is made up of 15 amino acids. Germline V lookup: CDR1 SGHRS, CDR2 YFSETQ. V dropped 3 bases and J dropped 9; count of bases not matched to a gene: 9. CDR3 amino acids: CASSSGLAGEGEQFF. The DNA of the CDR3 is TGCGCCAGCAGCTCCGGTCTAGCGGGGGAGGGTGAGCAGTTCTTC.

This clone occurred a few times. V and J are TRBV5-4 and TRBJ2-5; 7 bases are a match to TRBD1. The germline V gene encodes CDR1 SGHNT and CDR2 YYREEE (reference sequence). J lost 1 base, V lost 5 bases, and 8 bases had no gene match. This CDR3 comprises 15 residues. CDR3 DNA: TGTGCCAGCAGTCGGGACAGTTCTTTCCAAGAGACCCAGTACTTC. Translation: CASSRDSSFQETQYF.

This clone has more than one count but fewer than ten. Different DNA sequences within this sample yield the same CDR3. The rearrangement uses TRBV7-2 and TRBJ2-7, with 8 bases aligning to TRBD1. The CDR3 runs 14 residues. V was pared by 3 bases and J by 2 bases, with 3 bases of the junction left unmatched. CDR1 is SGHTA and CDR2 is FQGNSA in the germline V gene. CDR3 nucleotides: TGTGCCAGCAGCTTGGGGACAGGAGCCTACGAGCAGTACTTC. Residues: CASSLGTGAYEQYF.

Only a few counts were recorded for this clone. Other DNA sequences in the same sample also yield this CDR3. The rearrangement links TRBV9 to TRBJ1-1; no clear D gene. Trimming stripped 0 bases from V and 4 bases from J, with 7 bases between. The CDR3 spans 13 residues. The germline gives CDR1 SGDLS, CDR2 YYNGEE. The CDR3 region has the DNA TGTGCCAGCAGCGTAGGAGGGCCCACTGAAGCTTTCTTT. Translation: CASSVGGPTEAFF.

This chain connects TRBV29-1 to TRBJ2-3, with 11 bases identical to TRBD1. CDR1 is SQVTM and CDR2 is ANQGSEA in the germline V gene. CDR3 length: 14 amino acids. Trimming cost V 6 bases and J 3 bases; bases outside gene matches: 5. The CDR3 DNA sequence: TGCAGCGTCCAAAGGGACAGGGGGACAGATACGCAGTATTTT. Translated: CSVQRDRGTDTQYF.

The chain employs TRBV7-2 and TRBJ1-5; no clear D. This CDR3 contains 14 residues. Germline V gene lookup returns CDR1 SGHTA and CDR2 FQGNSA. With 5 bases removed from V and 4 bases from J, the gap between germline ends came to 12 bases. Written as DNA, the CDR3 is TGTGCCAGCAGCCAAGAGGCGGGAAATCAGCCCCAGCATTTT. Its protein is CASSQEAGNQPQHF.

CDR3 region: CASSPDRNYGYTF. In DNA form, the CDR3 reads TGTGCCAGCAGCCCGGACAGAAACTATGGCTACACCTTC. The rearrangement joins TRBV7-9 to TRBJ1-2; D perhaps matches TRBD1 (6 bases). CDR3 length: 13 residues. CDR1 SEHNR and CDR2 FQNEAQ come from the germline V gene (reference sequence). The V end lost 5 bases, the J end lost 2 bases, and 9 bases lay between the germline ends.

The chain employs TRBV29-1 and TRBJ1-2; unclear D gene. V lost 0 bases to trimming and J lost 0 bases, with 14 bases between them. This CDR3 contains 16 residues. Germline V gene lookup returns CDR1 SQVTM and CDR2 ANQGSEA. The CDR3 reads CSVEDEIGGANYGYTF. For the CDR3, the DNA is TGCAGCGTTGAAGATGAGATAGGCGGAGCTAACTATGGCTACACCTTC.

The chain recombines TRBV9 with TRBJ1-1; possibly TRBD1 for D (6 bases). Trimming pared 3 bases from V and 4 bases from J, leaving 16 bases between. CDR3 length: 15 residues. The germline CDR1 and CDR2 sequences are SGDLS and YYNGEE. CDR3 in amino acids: CASSGTGSLVTEAFF. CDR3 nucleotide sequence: TGTGCCAGCAGCGGAACAGGGTCTTTGGTCACTGAAGCTTTCTTT. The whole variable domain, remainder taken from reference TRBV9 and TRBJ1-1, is DSGVTQTPKHLITATGQRVTLRCSPRSGDLSVYWYQQSLDQGLQFLIQYYNGEERAKGNILERFSAQQFPDLHSELNLSSLELGDSALYFCASSGTGSLVTEAFFGQGTRLTVV.

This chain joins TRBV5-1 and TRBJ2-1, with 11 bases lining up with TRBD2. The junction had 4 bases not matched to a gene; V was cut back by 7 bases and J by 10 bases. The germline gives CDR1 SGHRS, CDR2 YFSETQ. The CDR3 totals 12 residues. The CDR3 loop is CASVTSGEEQFF. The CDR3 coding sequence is TGCGCCAGCGTGACTAGCGGGGAAGAGCAGTTCTTC. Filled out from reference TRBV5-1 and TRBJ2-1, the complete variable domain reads KAGVTQTPRYLIKTRGQQVTLSCSPISGHRSVSWYQQTPGQGLQFLFEYFSETQRNKGNFPGRFSGRQFSNSRSEMNVSTLELGDSALYLCASVTSGEEQFFGPGTRLTVL.

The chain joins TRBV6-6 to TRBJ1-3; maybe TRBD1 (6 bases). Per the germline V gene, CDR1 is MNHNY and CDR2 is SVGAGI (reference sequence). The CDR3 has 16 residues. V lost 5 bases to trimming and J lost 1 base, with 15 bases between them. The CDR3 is CASSPQGIQSGNTIYF. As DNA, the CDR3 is TGTGCCAGCAGTCCACAGGGAATTCAGTCTGGAAACACCATATATTTT.

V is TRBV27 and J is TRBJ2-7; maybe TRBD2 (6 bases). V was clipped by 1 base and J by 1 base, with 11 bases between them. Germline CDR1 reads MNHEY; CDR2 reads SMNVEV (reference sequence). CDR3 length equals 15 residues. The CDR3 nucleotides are TGTGCCAGCAGTTTATATGCCGGGGGTTCCTACGAGCAGTACTTC. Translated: CASSLYAGGSYEQYF.

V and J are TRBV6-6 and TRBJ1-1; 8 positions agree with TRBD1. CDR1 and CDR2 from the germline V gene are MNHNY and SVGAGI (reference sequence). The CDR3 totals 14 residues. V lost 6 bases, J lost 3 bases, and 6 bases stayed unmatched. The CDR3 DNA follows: TGTGCCAGCAGCCCCAGGGGGCTGTACACTGAAGCTTTCTTT. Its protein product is CASSPRGLYTEAFF.

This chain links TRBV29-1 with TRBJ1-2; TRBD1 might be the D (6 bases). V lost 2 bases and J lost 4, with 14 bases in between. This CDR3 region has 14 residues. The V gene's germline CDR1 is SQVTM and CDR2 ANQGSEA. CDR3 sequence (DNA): TGCAGCGTTGAAAGTAGTAACAGGGTCTATGGCTACACCTTC. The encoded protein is CSVESSNRVYGYTF.

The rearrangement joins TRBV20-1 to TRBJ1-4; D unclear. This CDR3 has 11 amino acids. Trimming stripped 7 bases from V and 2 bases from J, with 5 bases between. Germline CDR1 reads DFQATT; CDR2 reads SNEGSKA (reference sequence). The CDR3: CSVRTNEKLFF. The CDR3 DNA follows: TGCAGTGTACGGACTAATGAAAAACTGTTTTTT.

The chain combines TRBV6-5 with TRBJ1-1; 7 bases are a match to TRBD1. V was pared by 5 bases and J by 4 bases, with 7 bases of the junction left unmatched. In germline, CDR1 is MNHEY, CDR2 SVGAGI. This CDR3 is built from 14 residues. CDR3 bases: TGTGCCAGCAGTGCCGGGACAGAACCCACTGAAGCTTTCTTT. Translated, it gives CASSAGTEPTEAFF.

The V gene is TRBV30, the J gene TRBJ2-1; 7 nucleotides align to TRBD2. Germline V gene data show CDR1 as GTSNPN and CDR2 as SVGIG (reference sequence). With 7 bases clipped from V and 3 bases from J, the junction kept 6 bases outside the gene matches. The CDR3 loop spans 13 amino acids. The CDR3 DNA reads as TGTGCCTCGGGGAGGGCAATCTACAATGAGCAGTTCTTC. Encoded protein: CASGRAIYNEQFF.

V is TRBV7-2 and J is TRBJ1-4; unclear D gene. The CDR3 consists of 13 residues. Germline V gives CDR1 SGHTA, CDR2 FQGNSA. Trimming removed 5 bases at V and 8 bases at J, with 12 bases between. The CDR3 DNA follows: TGTGCCAGCAGCCCAGCGGTTCAAGAAAAACTGTTTTTT. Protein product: CASSPAVQEKLFF. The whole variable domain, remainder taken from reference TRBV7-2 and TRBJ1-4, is GAGVSQSPSNKVTEKGKDVELRCDPISGHTALYWYRQSLGQGLEFLIYFQGNSAPDKSGLPSDRFSAERTGGSVSTLTIQRTQQEDSAVYLCASSPAVQEKLFFGSGTQLSVL.

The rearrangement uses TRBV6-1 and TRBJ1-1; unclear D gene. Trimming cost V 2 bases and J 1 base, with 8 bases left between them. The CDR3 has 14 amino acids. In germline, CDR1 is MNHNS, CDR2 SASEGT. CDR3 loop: CASSERGPNTEAFF. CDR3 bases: TGTGCCAGCAGTGAACGAGGCCCGAACACTGAAGCTTTCTTT.

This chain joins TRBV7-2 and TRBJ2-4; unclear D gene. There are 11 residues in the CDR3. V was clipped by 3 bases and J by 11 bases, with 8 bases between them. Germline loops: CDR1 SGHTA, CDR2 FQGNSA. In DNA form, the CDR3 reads TGTGCCAGCAGCTTCTCGGTTGTTCAGTACTTC. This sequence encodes CASSFSVVQYF.

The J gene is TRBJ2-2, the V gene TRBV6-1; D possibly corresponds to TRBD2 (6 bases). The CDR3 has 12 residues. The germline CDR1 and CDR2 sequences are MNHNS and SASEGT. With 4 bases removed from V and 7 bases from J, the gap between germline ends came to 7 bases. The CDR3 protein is CASSGRVGELFF. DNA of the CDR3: TGTGCCAGCAGTGGGAGGGTCGGGGAGCTGTTTTTT.

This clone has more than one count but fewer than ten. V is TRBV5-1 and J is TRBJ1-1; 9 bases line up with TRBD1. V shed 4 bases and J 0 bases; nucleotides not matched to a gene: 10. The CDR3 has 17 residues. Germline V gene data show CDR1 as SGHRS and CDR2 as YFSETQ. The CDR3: CASSAVPGQGLNTEAFF. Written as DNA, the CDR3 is TGCGCCAGCAGCGCCGTCCCGGGACAGGGACTGAACACTGAAGCTTTCTTT.